Following are 12 T cell receptor beta chains from one sample sequenced in a study of response to subunit inactivated influenza vaccine. TCRdb called the RT-PCR reads again in MiXCR, with one record for every CDR3 protein. The profile shows 530,000 or so distinct CDR3 sequences, 12% of them singletons. This specimen was PBMCs from blood, taken on the day of vaccination. These TCRs come from a man aged 45-65 years who received an inactivated influenza vaccine.

This clonotype was detected only a few times. V usage is TRBV2 and J usage is TRBJ1-6; D call uncertain. The CDR3 sequence is 15 residues long. Trimming shortened V by 1 base and J by 7 bases, and 11 bases separated the two germline ends. Germline CDR1 reads SNHLY; CDR2 reads FYNNEI. The CDR3 protein is CASSEEGKWNSPLHF. The CDR3, as DNA: TGTGCCAGCAGTGAAGAGGGAAAATGGAATTCACCCCTCCACTTT.

This clonotype was detected ten times or more. The rearrangement uses TRBV7-2 and TRBJ2-1; a weak D match, TRBD2 (5 bases). The CDR3 runs to 13 residues. V shed 5 bases and J shed 10 bases, with 15 bases lying between them. Looked up from germline, CDR1 is SGHTA and CDR2 is FQGNSA. CDR3 nucleotides: TGTGCCAGCAGCGTATCTAGCCGAAACGAGCAGTTCTTC. Its translation is CASSVSSRNEQFF.

This clonotype came up a few times. V is TRBV5-1 and J is TRBJ1-1, with TRBD1 as a possible D gene (6 bases). The V end was cut by 3 bases, the J end by 6 bases, with 15 bases between. The CDR3 runs 14 residues. Germline CDR1 reads SGHRS; CDR2 reads YFSETQ. CDR3 in DNA: TGCGCCAGCAGCTCGTCCAGGGGAAACGCTGAAGCTTTCTTT. Translating gives CASSSSRGNAEAFF.

This clonotype was observed a few times. This sequence joins TRBV15 and TRBJ2-7; TRBD1 matches 9 bases. This CDR3 has 17 residues. Looked up from germline, CDR1 is LNHNV and CDR2 is YYDKDF (reference sequence). The V gene end was trimmed by 0 bases and the J gene end by 6 bases; junction bases not matched to a gene: 12. CDR3 region: CATSREEIRTGDSEQYF. CDR3 in DNA: TGTGCCACCAGCAGAGAGGAGATCCGGACAGGGGACTCCGAGCAGTACTTC. Full variable domain (missing parts from reference TRBV15 and TRBJ2-7): DAMVIQNPRYQVTQFGKPVTLSCSQTLNHNVMYWYQQKSSQAPKLLFHYYDKDFNNEADTPDNFQSRRPNTSFCFLDIRSPGLGDTAMYLCATSREEIRTGDSEQYFGPGTRLTVT.

This clonotype was detected a few times. J is TRBJ2-7 and V is TRBV7-2; no clear D. Trimming pared 1 base from V and 0 bases from J, leaving 13 bases between. Germline V gives CDR1 SGHTA, CDR2 FQGNSA. There are 16 residues in the CDR3. CDR3 sequence: CASSLVPGKYSYEQYF. Written as DNA, the CDR3 is TGTGCCAGCAGCTTAGTTCCAGGAAAATACTCCTACGAGCAGTACTTC.

Only a few counts were recorded for this clonotype. This chain joins TRBV7-3 and TRBJ1-6, with a weak D call TRBD1 (5 bases). Germline values: CDR1 SGHTA, CDR2 FQGTGA. The CDR3 spans 15 residues. The germline V and J ends were trimmed by 6 bases and 9 bases, with 18 bases remaining between them. CDR3 residues: CASSYGGGFVSPLHF. In DNA, the CDR3 is TGTGCCAGCAGTTACGGGGGAGGGTTTGTTTCACCCCTCCACTTT.

This chain joins TRBV5-5 and TRBJ2-1, with D possibly being TRBD1 or TRBD2 (7 bases each). Germline CDR1 reads SGHKS; CDR2 reads YYEKEE (reference sequence). The CDR3 is made up of 15 amino acids. V was trimmed by 1 base and J by 7 bases, leaving 15 bases between them. CDR3 region: CASSLLAGDRNEQFF. Written as DNA, the CDR3 is TGTGCCAGCAGCTTGCTTGCGGGGGACAGAAATGAGCAGTTCTTC.

This clonotype was seen a handful of times. This chain joins TRBV7-8 and TRBJ1-1, with D possibly matching TRBD1 (5 bases). The germline V gene has CDR1 SGHVS and CDR2 FQNEAQ. CDR3 length: 17 amino acids. V lost 0 bases, J lost 1 base, and 15 bases lay in between. CDR3 coding DNA: TGTGCCAGCAGCTTAGCGTTATATTCGGGGGAGAACACTGAAGCTTTCTTT. Translating gives CASSLALYSGENTEAFF.

Note on this clonotype: A junction boundary mismatches the germline segment, possibly from a read error. This sequence joins TRBV4-1 and TRBJ2-3, with 11 bases aligning to TRBD2. CDR3 size: 15 residues. CDR1 is MGHRA and CDR2 is YSYEKL in the germline V gene. CDR3: CSSSQDLLAGGTQYF. In DNA, the CDR3 is TGCTCCAGCAGCCAAGATTTGCTAGCGGGAGGCACGCAGTATTTT.

This clonotype was seen only a few times. This sequence joins TRBV12-3 or TRBV12-4 and TRBJ1-6; TRBD1 is a possible D gene (6 bases). This CDR3 has 14 residues. The V gene lost 3 bases and the J gene lost 10 bases, with 13 bases spanning the gap. The CDR3 is CASSFGGMKSPLHF. The CDR3, as DNA: TGTGCCAGCAGTTTTGGGGGCATGAAGTCACCCCTCCACTTT.

This sequence joins TRBV9 and TRBJ1-2; 9 bases fit TRBD1. Trimming took 3 bases from V and 5 from J; bases not matched to a gene: 8. The CDR3 loop spans 15 amino acids. Per the germline V gene, CDR1 is SGDLS and CDR2 is YYNGEE. The CDR3 DNA reads TGTGCCAGCAGCGCTCCGGGACAGGGAACGTATGGCTACACCTTC. This encodes CASSAPGQGTYGYTF.

The chain links TRBV2 to TRBJ2-2, with D perhaps matching TRBD1 or TRBD2 (5 bases each). Trimming left V 3 bases short and J 5 bases short, with 10 bases between. Per the germline V gene, CDR1 is SNHLY and CDR2 is FYNNEI. The CDR3 sequence is 14 residues long. DNA of the CDR3: TGTGCCAGCAGTGATTGGGGGAGAACCGGGGAGCTGTTTTTT. This encodes CASSDWGRTGELFF.